This T cell receptor (beta chain) derives from a study of blood T cells in healthy people across ages. The second PCR ran about 6 to 11 cycles with a sample-barcoded 5' primer and J-beta primers. TCRdb itself ran the 5' RACE reads through MiXCR, one entry per CDR3 protein. Among hundreds of thousands of distinct CDR3 sequences listed, roughly three fifths were seen once. The germline gives CDR1 SGHDN, CDR2 FVKESK. The CDR3 loop spans 16 amino acids. Between the trimmed V and J ends, which lost 1 base and 3 bases, there was a span of 16 bases. Material: blood. This chain joins TRBV14 and TRBJ2-7, with a tentative D call TRBD1 (6 bases). The receptor's source is a man aged 40-55 years in good health. The CDR3 DNA reads TGTGCCAGCAGCCAAGGGTTGTGGACAGAAATCTACGAGCAGTACTTC. It is translated as CASSQGLWTEIYEQYF.